One and the same sample provided the 2 T cell receptor beta chains below, sequenced in a study of blood T cell repertoires in COVID-19 (TCRdb year 2020). Library generation was performed with the immunoSEQ multiplex PCR assay. The source is immuneACCESS, and TCRdb retained only in-frame sequences with V and J called. Part of the clones is not carried over; for the studies checked, unresolved V genes explain less than half of this, and the remainder is unexplained. The sample table records around 250,000 clones; 75% to 95% of these occur just once. The top ten hold around 2.8% of the sample. The sequenced sample consisted of PBMCs or T cells enriched from blood (not recorded which). Every receptor here comes from a man in his forties who had been exposed to COVID-19.

V and J are TRBV27 and TRBJ1-3; D uncertain. In germline, CDR1 is MNHEY, CDR2 SMNVEV (reference sequence). This CDR3 spans 13 amino acids. Trimming removed 1 base from V and 3 bases from J, with 4 bases in between. The CDR3 is CASSLYSGNTIYF. The DNA of the CDR3 is TGTGCCAGCAGTTTATACAGTGGAAACACCATATATTTT.

The chain joins TRBV10-1 to TRBJ1-2, with D possibly being TRBD1 (5 bases). The CDR3 is 19 amino acids. The V gene's germline CDR1 is WNHNN and CDR2 SYGVQD (reference sequence). V gave up 3 bases and J gave up 4 bases, with 27 bases separating them. CDR3 sequence (DNA): TGCGCCAGCAGTGACCCCGACCTCCGGTTAGGGGCCGGTTCCTATGGCTACACCTTC. The encoded protein is CASSDPDLRLGAGSYGYTF.